Listed here are 21 T cell receptor beta chains from one sample, sequenced in a study of response to subunit inactivated influenza vaccine. TCRdb fed the RT-PCR reads into MiXCR, producing one record per CDR3 protein. The repertoire holds 550,000 to 650,000 distinct CDR3 sequences, with 10% to 15% as singletons. The sample here was PBMCs from blood, taken on the day of vaccination. Receptors originate from a man aged 50-59 years who received an inactivated influenza vaccine.

The V and J genes are TRBV28 and TRBJ1-5; 9 bases fit TRBD1. J was trimmed by 7 bases and V by 6 bases; bases with no gene match: 13. This CDR3 has 16 amino acids. In germline, CDR1 is MDHEN, CDR2 SYDVKM. The CDR3 DNA reads as TGTGCCAGCAGCCGCCCAGGACAGGGGTGGCGGCAGCCCCAGCATTTT. It is translated as CASSRPGQGWRQPQHF. Full variable domain (outside the CDR3, taken from reference TRBV28 and TRBJ1-5): DVKVTQSSRYLVKRTGEKVFLECVQDMDHENMFWYRQDPGLGLRLIYFSYDVKMKEKGDIPEGYSVSREKKERFSLILESASTNQTSMYLCASSRPGQGWRQPQHFGDGTRLSIL.

This clonotype was picked up many times. The CDR3 bases are TGTGCCAGCTCATCAATGACCGGGACAGGGGCTTACAATGAGCAGTTCTTC. It translates to CASSSMTGTGAYNEQFF. This rearrangement joins TRBV18 to TRBJ2-1; 10 nucleotides agree with TRBD1. The CDR3 has 17 amino acids. CDR1 and CDR2 from the germline V gene are KGHSH and LQKENI. Trimming at V came to 5 bases and at J to 4 bases, leaving 11 bases not matched to a gene. Supplemented by reference TRBV18 and TRBJ2-1, the full variable domain reads NAGVMQNPRHLVRRRGQEARLRCSPMKGHSHVYWYRQLPEEGLKFMVYLQKENIIDESGMPKERFSAEFPKEGPSILRIQQVVRGDSAAYFCASSSMTGTGAYNEQFFGPGTRLTVL.

The rearrangement links TRBV20-1 to TRBJ2-5, with 7 bases lining up with TRBD2. CDR1 is DFQATT, CDR2 SNEGSKA, per germline (reference sequence). V shed 7 bases, J shed 2 bases, and the junction held 4 bases outside the gene matches. The CDR3 is made up of 12 amino acids. Written as DNA, the CDR3 is TGCAGTGGGGTGGGGGGGCAAGAGACCCAGTACTTC. Translation gives CSGVGGQETQYF.

There are many counts of this clonotype. The J gene is TRBJ2-1, the V gene TRBV4-2; 8 bases match TRBD2. This CDR3 contains 16 residues. Unmatched junction bases numbered 3, after V lost 0 bases and J lost 2 bases. The V gene's germline CDR1 is LGHNA and CDR2 YNFKEQ. Written as DNA, the CDR3 is TGTGCCAGCAGCCAAGAGCCGGGAGGGACCTACAATGAGCAGTTCTTC. Translating gives CASSQEPGGTYNEQFF.

This clonotype has more than one count but fewer than ten. This rearrangement joins TRBV7-6 to TRBJ1-1, with 8 bases identical to TRBD1. Germline V CDR1 and CDR2: SGHVS, FNYEAQ. CDR3 length equals 16 residues. V shed 2 bases and J 4 bases; nucleotides not matched to a gene: 9. This chain's CDR3 is CASSLRAGGRGTEAFF. The CDR3 DNA reads as TGTGCCAGCAGCTTACGGGCAGGGGGCAGGGGCACTGAAGCTTTCTTT.

Many counts were recorded for this clonotype. V and J are TRBV27 and TRBJ2-7, with 7 bases matching TRBD1. Germline assignment: CDR1 MNHEY and CDR2 SMNVEV (reference sequence). Trimming removed 6 bases from V and 5 bases from J; junction bases left unmatched: 7. The CDR3 loop spans 13 amino acids. The CDR3 here is CASSITGDHEQYF. CDR3 nucleotide sequence: TGTGCCAGCAGCATTACAGGGGACCACGAGCAGTACTTC.

This clonotype was seen repeatedly, ten times or more. The J gene is TRBJ2-1, the V gene TRBV5-1; perhaps TRBD1 as D (5 bases). The V end lost 0 bases, the J end lost 15 bases, and 16 bases lay between the germline ends. The CDR3 is made up of 13 amino acids. CDR1 and CDR2 (germline): SGHRS, YFSETQ. CDR3 coding DNA: TGCGCCAGCAGCTTGGGGACCCAGGGCCGAATGTTCTTC. Amino acids: CASSLGTQGRMFF.

In this sample, this clonotype turned up a few times. The chain couples TRBV12-3 or TRBV12-4 to TRBJ2-2, with TRBD1 as a possible D gene (6 bases). This CDR3 has 16 residues. Deletions cut 3 bases from V and 2 bases from J, with 13 bases between. CDR3 in amino acids: CASSFYGRGNTGELFF. The CDR3 coding sequence is TGTGCCAGCAGTTTCTACGGCAGGGGTAACACCGGGGAGCTGTTTTTT.

This clonotype was found many times. The chain links TRBV20-1 to TRBJ2-7, with D perhaps TRBD2 (5 bases). CDR3 length: 13 amino acids. Germline V gene lookup returns CDR1 DFQATT and CDR2 SNEGSKA (reference sequence). Between the trimmed V and J ends, which lost 5 bases and 5 bases, there was a span of 16 bases. The CDR3 sequence: CSAPFVGSNEQYF. The CDR3 nucleotides are TGCAGTGCTCCATTTGTAGGGAGCAACGAGCAGTACTTC.

The chain joins TRBV7-6 to TRBJ1-4, with D maybe TRBD1 (5 bases). V was trimmed by 5 bases and J by 7 bases, leaving 17 bases between them. The CDR3 loop spans 15 amino acids. In germline, CDR1 is SGHVS, CDR2 FNYEAQ. The CDR3 region has the DNA TGTGCCAGCAGCCACCGGGAAGGGGCGGGTGAAAAACTGTTTTTT. Its translation is CASSHREGAGEKLFF.

The chain uses TRBV28 and TRBJ1-4; no clear D gene. CDR3 length: 15 amino acids. Germline V lookup: CDR1 MDHEN, CDR2 SYDVKM. Deletions cut 2 bases from V and 1 base from J, with 8 bases between. The CDR3 region has the DNA TGTGCCAGCAGTTTAGGCGGAGGAACTAATGAAAAACTGTTTTTT. This encodes CASSLGGGTNEKLFF.

This clonotype has only a few counts. The chain couples TRBV25-1 to TRBJ2-7; D gene uncertain. The CDR3 runs to 14 residues. Per germline, CDR1 MGHDK and CDR2 SYGVNS. The V gene lost 4 bases and the J gene lost 6 bases, with 16 bases spanning the gap. The CDR3 reads CASSGSDPLAEQYF. CDR3 sequence (DNA): TGTGCCAGCAGTGGCTCCGACCCTTTGGCCGAGCAGTACTTC.

The V call is TRBV20-1, the J call TRBJ2-2; D is unresolved. CDR1 and CDR2 from the germline V gene are DFQATT and SNEGSKA (reference sequence). The ends were cut back, 6 bases at V and 0 bases at J, with 8 bases in the middle. CDR3 length: 13 residues. The CDR3 DNA is TGCAGTGCCCGGAGCGCGAACACCGGGGAGCTGTTTTTT. Its translation is CSARSANTGELFF.

This clonotype turned up a few times. The rearrangement joins TRBV4-1 to TRBJ2-1; 9 positions agree with TRBD2. The CDR3 runs 17 residues. Unmatched junction bases numbered 12, after V lost 1 base and J lost 8 bases. Germline CDR1 and CDR2: MGHRA and YSYEKL. The CDR3 loop reads CASSQVGGGGGAYEQFF. For the CDR3, the DNA is TGCGCCAGCAGCCAAGTTGGGGGTGGCGGGGGGGCCTATGAGCAGTTCTTC.

Points on this clonotype: Possible read error: a much larger clone is one base away. V is TRBV5-1 and J is TRBJ2-7; D is possibly TRBD1 or TRBD2 (5 bases each). There are 15 residues in the CDR3. Looked up from germline, CDR1 is SGHRS and CDR2 is YFSETQ. The CDR3 bases are TGCGCCAGCAGCTCCCTCGGGACGGTTTCCTACGAGCAGAACTTC. Translating it yields CASSSLGTVSYEQNF.

In this sample, this clonotype turned up a few times. The chain recombines TRBV9 with TRBJ2-1; no clear D gene. V lost 0 bases to trimming and J lost 0 bases, with 13 bases between them. The CDR3 has 17 residues. In germline, CDR1 is SGDLS, CDR2 YYNGEE. CDR3 in amino acids: CASSVDWLTSSYNEQFF. In DNA, the CDR3 is TGTGCCAGCAGCGTAGATTGGCTCACCAGCTCCTACAATGAGCAGTTCTTC.

This clonotype was recorded at least ten times. The J gene is TRBJ2-1, the V gene TRBV9; the match to TRBD2 covers 7 bases. CDR3 length: 14 residues. V lost 0 bases, J lost 8 bases, and 5 bases stayed unmatched. Germline CDR1 reads SGDLS; CDR2 reads YYNGEE. Here the CDR3 DNA reads TGTGCCAGCAGCGTAGCTTCGACTAGCCATGAGCAGTTCTTC. Its translation: CASSVASTSHEQFF.

The V gene is TRBV10-3, the J gene TRBJ2-5, with TRBD1 matching over 9 bases. Germline values: CDR1 ENHRY, CDR2 SYGVKD. The CDR3 is 13 residues long. Germline trimming cut 6 bases from V and 1 base from J; bases unmatched to any gene: 0. This chain's CDR3 is CAIRGQGQETQYF. Here the CDR3 DNA reads TGTGCCATCAGGGGACAGGGCCAAGAGACCCAGTACTTC.

This clonotype was counted at least ten times. The gene calls are TRBV7-6 and TRBJ2-7, with 8 bases identical to TRBD2. Germline trimming cut 1 base from V and 3 bases from J; bases unmatched to any gene: 2. Germline-derived CDR1 and CDR2 are SGHVS and FNYEAQ. The CDR3 consists of 14 residues. The CDR3 nucleotides read TGTGCCAGCAGCTTAGGCAGCGGGGGCTACGAGCAGTACTTC. It codes for CASSLGSGGYEQYF.

There are a few counts of this clonotype. The genes are TRBV30 and TRBJ1-1; the D gene is possibly TRBD1 (5 bases). Germline values: CDR1 GTSNPN, CDR2 SVGIG (reference sequence). This CDR3 contains 12 residues. Deletions cut 6 bases from V and 3 bases from J, with 11 bases between. The DNA for the CDR3 is TGTGCCTGCGGGGCGTCGTACACTGAAGCTTTCTTT. The encoded protein is CACGASYTEAFF.

This clonotype was found a few times. The V and J genes are TRBV7-2 and TRBJ2-1; no firm D call. Germline V CDR1 and CDR2: SGHTA, FQGNSA. V lost 1 base, J lost 8 bases, and 15 bases lay in between. The CDR3 length is 15 residues. CDR3 region: CASSLGPMGVYEQFF. The CDR3 region has the DNA TGTGCCAGCAGCTTAGGTCCTATGGGCGTCTATGAGCAGTTCTTC.